This entry lists 15 T cell receptor beta chains sequenced from one sample in a study of blood T cell repertoires in COVID-19. TCRdb keeps only in-frame clones here, not all; method: immunoSEQ multiplex PCR. Altogether approximately 170,000 clones are present, 80% to 90% being singletons, with the ten largest covering about 2%. The sample was peripheral blood. The receptors were gathered from an elderly woman with acute or convalescent COVID-19.

The chain carries TRBV11-2 and TRBJ1-4; TRBD1 matches at 8 bases. Looked up from germline, CDR1 is SGHAT and CDR2 is FQNNGV. This CDR3 spans 13 amino acids. With 7 bases clipped from V and 6 bases from J, the junction kept 4 bases outside the gene matches. The CDR3 protein is CASTTGEDEKLFF. DNA of the CDR3: TGTGCCAGCACGACAGGGGAGGATGAAAAACTGTTTTTT.

CDR3 coding DNA: TGTGCCAGCAGCTTAGTCCTTACGGGAGGATCCTACGAGCAGTACTTC. As protein: CASSLVLTGGSYEQYF. The rearrangement links TRBV7-9 to TRBJ2-7; TRBD2 matches at 7 bases. Per germline, CDR1 SEHNR and CDR2 FQNEAQ (reference sequence). The CDR3 loop spans 16 amino acids. The ends lost 1 base at V and 1 base at J; junction bases unmatched: 7.

The J gene is TRBJ2-1, the V gene TRBV9; weak D call: TRBD2 (5 bases). CDR1 and CDR2 from the germline V gene are SGDLS and YYNGEE. Trimming took 0 bases from V and 6 from J, leaving 19 bases between them. There are 17 residues in the CDR3. CDR3 in DNA: TGTGCCAGCAGCGTAGAGAACAATCTCGGGGTTTCCAATGAGCAGTTCTTC. The encoded protein is CASSVENNLGVSNEQFF.

The CDR3 nucleotides read TGCGCCAGCAGCCAGGGGCTAGGGGAGCAGTACTTC. Residues: CASSQGLGEQYF. The genes are TRBV4-3 and TRBJ2-7, with D perhaps TRBD1 (5 bases). The CDR3 sequence is 12 residues long. Trimming removed 3 bases from V and 7 bases from J, with 10 bases in between. CDR1 and CDR2 (germline): LGHNA, YSLEER.

The chain's CDR3 is CASSPLPPGPGEQYF. The CDR3 DNA reads TGTGCCAGCAGCCCACTACCCCCAGGACCGGGGGAGCAGTACTTC. The V call is TRBV7-8, the J call TRBJ2-7, with D perhaps matching TRBD2 (5 bases). From germline, CDR1 is SGHVS and CDR2 FQNEAQ. V lost 5 bases, J lost 7 bases, and 21 bases lay in between. The CDR3 has 15 residues.

About this clone itself: Other DNA sequences in this sample translate to the same CDR3. V usage is TRBV28 and J usage is TRBJ1-2; TRBD1 is a possible D gene (6 bases). Looked up from germline, CDR1 is MDHEN and CDR2 is SYDVKM. The CDR3 totals 15 residues. Trimming removed 1 base from V and 7 bases from J, with 16 bases in between. The CDR3 here is CASSLYGGGLPGYTF. Written as DNA, the CDR3 is TGTGCCAGCAGTTTATATGGGGGGGGGCTTCCTGGCTACACCTTC.

CDR3 nucleotide sequence: TGTGCCAGCAGCTTAGGCGGGAACCAAGAGACCCAGTACTTC. This codes for CASSLGGNQETQYF. The chain links TRBV11-3 to TRBJ2-5, with D perhaps TRBD2 (6 bases). Germline CDR1 is SGHNT and CDR2 is YENEEA. With 1 base removed from V and 0 bases from J, the gap between germline ends came to 6 bases. The CDR3 is made up of 14 amino acids. The full variable domain, completed using reference TRBV11-3 and TRBJ2-5, is EAGVVQSPRYKIIEKKQPVAFWCNPISGHNTLYWYLQNLGQGPELLIRYENEEAVDDSQLPKDRFSAERLKGVDSTLKIQPAELGDSAVYLCASSLGGNQETQYFGPGTRLLVL.

The chain combines TRBV5-5 with TRBJ2-7; 10 nucleotides line up with TRBD1. The length of the CDR3 is 14 residues. Germline V lookup: CDR1 SGHKS, CDR2 YYEKEE (reference sequence). V was pared by 2 bases and J by 5 bases, with 4 bases of the junction left unmatched. CDR3 residues: CASSFMTGGNEQYF. The DNA of the CDR3 is TGTGCCAGCAGCTTCATGACAGGGGGCAACGAGCAGTACTTC.

V and J are TRBV28 and TRBJ1-1; D is uncertain. This CDR3 has 11 residues. V was clipped by 5 bases and J by 1 base, with 2 bases between them. Per the germline V gene, CDR1 is MDHEN and CDR2 is SYDVKM. The CDR3 loop reads CASSRNTEAFF. CDR3 coding DNA: TGTGCCAGCAGTCGGAACACTGAAGCTTTCTTT.

V gene TRBV9 combines with J gene TRBJ2-2; D remains unclear. The V and J ends lost 0 bases and 4 bases respectively, with 10 bases between them. The germline V gene encodes CDR1 SGDLS and CDR2 YYNGEE. The CDR3 contains 15 residues. This chain's CDR3 is CASSVATDFTGELFF. The CDR3 DNA reads TGTGCCAGCAGCGTAGCTACCGATTTCACCGGGGAGCTGTTTTTT.

This chain links TRBV28 with TRBJ2-5; 9 bases match TRBD1. CDR1 is MDHEN, CDR2 SYDVKM, per germline. V trimming: 2 bases; J trimming: 1 base; junction bases outside the gene matches: 11. The CDR3 loop spans 18 amino acids. The CDR3 nucleotides are TGTGCCAGCAGTTTAAGTGGGACAGGGCTCCTGACCCAAGAGACCCAGTACTTC. Encoded protein: CASSLSGTGLLTQETQYF. Using reference TRBV28 and TRBJ2-5 for the parts outside the CDR3, the full variable domain is DVKVTQSSRYLVKRTGEKVFLECVQDMDHENMFWYRQDPGLGLRLIYFSYDVKMKEKGDIPEGYSVSREKKERFSLILESASTNQTSMYLCASSLSGTGLLTQETQYFGPGTRLLVL.

Here the CDR3 reads CTGQQETQYF. In DNA form, the CDR3 reads TGCACCGGACAACAAGAGACCCAGTACTTC. The chain carries TRBV20-1 and TRBJ2-5, with D possibly being TRBD1 (5 bases). CDR3 length equals 10 residues. The V gene's germline CDR1 is DFQATT and CDR2 SNEGSKA (reference sequence).

This sequence joins TRBV29-1 and TRBJ1-1; possible D gene TRBD1, 6 bases. Per germline, CDR1 SQVTM and CDR2 ANQGSEA. CDR3 size: 12 residues. Trimming pared 5 bases from V and 8 bases from J, leaving 15 bases between. CDR3 protein: CSVMMTGTEAFF. In DNA form, the CDR3 reads TGCAGCGTTATGATGACAGGAACCGAAGCTTTCTTT.

Concerning this clone itself: Other nucleotide sequences in the sample specify the same CDR3. The chain has TRBV18 and TRBJ2-2; no definite D call. Germline loops: CDR1 KGHSH, CDR2 LQKENI. The CDR3 is 14 amino acids. Between the trimmed V and J ends, which lost 2 bases and 3 bases, there was a span of 7 bases. This CDR3 is CASSPIQDTGELFF. The DNA of the CDR3 is TGTGCCAGCTCACCAATCCAGGACACCGGGGAGCTGTTTTTT.

V and J are TRBV6-6 and TRBJ1-5; 9 bases fit TRBD1. V shed 6 bases and J 6 bases; nucleotides not matched to a gene: 6. Germline V gene lookup returns CDR1 MNHNY and CDR2 SVGAGI (reference sequence). The CDR3 contains 14 residues. For the CDR3, the DNA is TGTGCCAGCAGGGTGACAGGGGGTGGTCAGCCCCAGCATTTT. This translates into CASRVTGGGQPQHF.